This TCR beta chain originates from a study of cytomegalovirus exposure and HLA in healthy donors (dated by TCRdb to the late 2010s). Concerning the study at large: In an earlier analysis of under 750 of the donors, about 260 Gb of sequence data and some 100 million unique TCR beta sequences from about 190 million T cells were reported. Roughly 300 gigabases of sequencing data and approximately 80 million unique TCR sequences were included in an early release covering roughly 600 HLA-typed donors. Of the 300 to 500 genotyped donors, 75% to 85% were placed in the genetic ancestry cluster associated with self-reported Caucasian donors. The study was designed to test whether signatures of past pathogen exposure could be identified by cataloging public T cell receptors. The T cell repertoires of 666 subjects were profiled by immunosequencing and related to cytomegalovirus serostatus. A separate validation cohort of over a hundred different subjects was used in addition to the approximately 670-subject first cohort. To predict cytomegalovirus infection status, the study combined high-throughput TCR immunosequencing, statistical association of individual TCRs with disease status, and machine learning. In a later analysis, previously published TCR beta repertoires from hundreds of donors were re-analyzed and high-resolution HLA genotyping was added so that TCR occurrence patterns could be studied. The later analysis used no new phenotypic data to find candidate immune exposures, relying instead on TCR beta sequences and their occurrence across donors. To decide whether each TCR beta V gene segment behaved as functional or pseudogenic, an earlier analysis of nearly 600 of the donors relied on high-throughput TCR beta sequencing. Alongside the repertoire data, information on donor age, sex, ethnicity and CMV serostatus was compiled. A later genetic analysis used genome-wide SNP genotypes for 398 of the 666 donors, treating that subset as a discovery cohort. All discovery cohort repertoires had been generated using a single sequencing platform. HLA typing covered class I and class II loci at four-digit resolution. The number of donors typed differed by locus, with roughly 620-630 for A, B, C, DRB1 and DQB1, approximately 500 for DQA1, 600 to 610 for DPA1, and some 470 for DPB1. Four or five DR-DQ haplotypes were treated as single units for association and clustering because of strong linkage in the cohort. On average, approximately 250,000 unique TCR beta nucleotide sequences were sequenced per donor among several hundred genotyped donors of the cohort, with approximately 18% of those sequences being non-productive.

The study at large found these results: Across donors, most TCR sequences were observed very rarely, whereas some public TCRs were present in many individuals. It was suggested by the authors that the approach could potentially be generalized to other disease states and immunological phenotypes. The study gave a list of some 150 TCR beta chains associated with cytomegalovirus. HLA typing was unavailable for some donors at each locus, so association tests used only the typed subset. Roughly uniform sequencing depth across donors was assumed in presence/absence analyses, although this assumption may not hold. A later genetic analysis reported fewer N-insertions in productive TCRs among donors in an Asian-associated ancestry cluster than the roughly 690-donor mean. Assigning TCR associations to individual alleles was difficult when HLA alleles, especially DR and DQ, strongly co-occurred. According to a later analysis, TCR association rates differed among HLA loci, with DRB1 alleles showing the most associated TCRs and HLA-C alleles showing the fewest. Because counts were too low, some 16 rarely observed V segments, including chromosome 9 orphons, were excluded from the earlier analysis of 587 of the donors. In vitro tests confirmed that a few of the cytomegalovirus-associated TCR beta chains recognize cytomegalovirus antigens. Cytomegalovirus status was reported to be diagnosed by the classifier with high specificity and sensitivity in both the original and validation cohorts. At a false discovery rate of 0.05, a later analysis linked under 20,000 TCR beta sequences to specific HLA alleles. In a later analysis, HLA-associated TCR beta chains were found to be more clonally expanded and to have lower generation probabilities than equally common non-associated chains. Several of the top co-occurrence clusters appeared to be linked to parvovirus B19, influenza, CMV and Epstein-Barr virus, according to a later analysis. Because the 87-base-pair reads could not distinguish some IMGT-functional V segments, including TRBV6-2 and TRBV6-3, those segments were excluded. The cohort was sequenced for TCR beta chains only, and without alpha or paired-chain data the features that could be detected were limited. A cluster of highly shared sequence variants was judged likely to represent a technical artifact of the sequencing pipeline. A later genetic analysis associated a missense DCLRE1C variant with V-gene and J-gene trimming of TCR beta chains, and an independent cohort replicated the association. A further reported finding was that TCR beta sequences accurately predicted the HLA-A and HLA-B alleles for most subjects in the first cohort. For the cohort, immune exposure information was limited to CMV serostatus. In an earlier analysis of about 600 of the donors, most TCR beta V segments appeared in productive rearrangements about 87% or about 30% of the time, broadly matching IMGT annotations. Linkage disequilibrium might explain the correlated functional status among segregating V segments, but an unknown experimental factor could not be ruled out. According to a later analysis, most CMV-associated TCR beta chains appeared to be HLA-restricted, and the HLA associations seemed to be driven largely by CMV exposure.

The cohort consisted of 600 or so healthy bone marrow donors. All cohort members were sampled while nominally healthy, although unrecorded immune exposures were likely present. The donor was CMV seropositive and belonged to the group of 250 to 300 seropositive cohort members. A peripheral blood sample was provided by each donor, and peripheral blood mononuclear cells were used for TCR beta sequencing. The Qiagen DNeasy Blood Extraction Kit was used to extract genomic DNA from the blood cell samples. The CDR3 spans 16 residues, from the cysteine through the phenylalanine. Left in the record is the CDR3 DNA by itself, 48 bases read in frame from the first base. V and J lose 5 bases and 1 base, and a span of 16 bases separates them. Reading the germline V gene (reference sequence) gives CDR1 PRHDT and CDR2 FYEKMQ. In its sample, this clone was seen a few times. Its antigen specificity is not known. One base away there is no much larger clone; base qualities are not given.

The library was prepared using the immunoSEQ multiplex PCR assay. A mixture of 60 forward primers for TCR Vbeta segments and 13 reverse primers for TCR Jbeta segments was used in the multiplex PCR. Amplification of the CDR3 region of rearranged TCR beta genes was performed with a multiplex PCR assay on genomic DNA. The Illumina HiSeq System was used to sequence the amplified TCR beta libraries as 87-base-pair reads. Concerning the study's data processing: A later analysis counted about 76 million unique TCR beta chains across the 550 to 700 repertoires, and 10 million to 11 million of these chains were shared by at least two donors. Raw reads were error-corrected and collapsed into unique sequences with a nearest-neighbor algorithm that merged closely related sequences to remove PCR and sequencing errors. CDR3 sequences were aligned to IMGT reference sequences to assign V, D and J gene segments. For a sequence to be retained, at least a six-nucleotide match to both a V gene segment and a J gene segment was required. Rearrangements were classified as productive when the CDR3 lacked stop codons and remained in frame with V and J, and all other rearrangements were classified as non-productive. CDR3 was defined according to IMGT convention as the region running from the second conserved V-encoded cysteine to the conserved J-encoded phenylalanine. The earlier analysis of approximately 500 of the donors excluded sequences that lacked an unambiguous match to a single V gene segment. In an earlier analysis of 587 of the donors, V segments were called functional above 56.7% productive rearrangements and were called segregating when the between-donor standard deviation exceeded 5%. A statistical classification framework was built for diagnosing cytomegalovirus status from the catalog of TCR beta chain sequences. V and J gene assignment, in a later analysis, came from comparing TCR nucleotide sequences with IMGT/GENE-DB human TR gene sequences. In a later analysis, CDR3 sequences and most-parsimonious VDJ recombination scenarios were assigned using the TCRdist pipeline. A later analysis defined each TCR beta chain by its CDR3 amino acid sequence plus V-gene family, and excluded reads lacking a unique V-gene family. To address suspected cross-contamination and a sequencing artifact, a later analysis removed 592 highly shared, low-generation-probability nucleotide sequences. A later analysis calculated a clonal expansion index for each public chain from normalized within-repertoire ranks of inferred template counts. In a later analysis, generation probabilities were computed using a VDJ recombination model fitted to out-of-frame rearrangements, and the results were checked against IGoR. In a later analysis, TCR-TCR, TCR-HLA and TCR-CMV co-occurrence was scored with hypergeometric tests, and a repertoire-size bias correction was applied to TCR pairs. A later analysis estimated false discovery rates by permuting HLA or CMV assignments 20 times. In a later analysis, co-occurring TCRs were grouped using DBSCAN, and TCRdist sequence similarity was added for clustering within HLA-allele-positive subsets. Repertoires with fewer than 30,000 or more than 120,000 public chains were left out of co-occurrence clustering, as were five repertoires with anomalous nucleotide sharing. TCRdb limited this immuneACCESS table to in-frame rearrangements with V and J called. A share of clones is missing; checked studies link under half to unresolved V genes, and the rest is unexplained. V and J calls and clone size are copied from that table; D and trimming were computed from the DNA. This sample holds about 76,000 clones; around 80% were observed only once. The top ten constitute 9% to 14% of the sample.

The specimen was PBMCs. The chain links TRBV13 with TRBJ2-3; the D gene remains uncertain. This TCR came from a male donor in good health and CMV-seropositive. The DNA reads as follows: TGTGCCAGCAGCCCCCGGTTAGCCCCAGGCACAGATACGCAGTATTTT. Translation gives CASSPRLAPGTDTQYF.